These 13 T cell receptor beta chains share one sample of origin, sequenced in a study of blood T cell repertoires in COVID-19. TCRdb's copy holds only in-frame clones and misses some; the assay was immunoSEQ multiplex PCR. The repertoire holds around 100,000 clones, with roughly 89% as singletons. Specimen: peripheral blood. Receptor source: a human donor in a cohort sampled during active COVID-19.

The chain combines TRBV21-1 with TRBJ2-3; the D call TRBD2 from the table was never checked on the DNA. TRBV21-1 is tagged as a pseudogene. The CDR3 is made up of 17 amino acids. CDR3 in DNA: TGTGCCAGCAGCAAAGTCGCTAGCGGGGGAGACACAGATACGCAGTATTTT. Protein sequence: CASSKVASGGDTDTQYF.

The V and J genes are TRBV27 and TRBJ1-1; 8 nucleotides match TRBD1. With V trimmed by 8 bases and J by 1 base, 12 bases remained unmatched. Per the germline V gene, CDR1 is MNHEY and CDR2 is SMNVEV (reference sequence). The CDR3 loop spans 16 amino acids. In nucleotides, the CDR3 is TGTGCCAGCGGATTCAGGGGGCGCCCTGGGAACACTGAAGCTTTCTTT. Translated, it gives CASGFRGRPGNTEAFF.

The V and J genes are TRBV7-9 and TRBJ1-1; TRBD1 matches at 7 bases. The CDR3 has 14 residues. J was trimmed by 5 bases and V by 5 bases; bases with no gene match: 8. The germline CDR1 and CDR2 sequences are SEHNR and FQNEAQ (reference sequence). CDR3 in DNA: TGTGCCAGCAGCCTTACAGGGGCGGGGACTGAAGCTTTCTTT. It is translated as CASSLTGAGTEAFF.

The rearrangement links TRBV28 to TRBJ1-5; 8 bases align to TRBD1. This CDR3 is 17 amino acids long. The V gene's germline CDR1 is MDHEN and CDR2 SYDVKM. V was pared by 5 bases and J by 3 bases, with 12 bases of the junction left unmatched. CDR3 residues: CASSPYRTGLINQPQHF. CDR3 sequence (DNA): TGTGCCAGCAGTCCCTACCGGACAGGGTTGATCAATCAGCCCCAGCATTTT. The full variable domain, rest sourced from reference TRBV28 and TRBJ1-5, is DVKVTQSSRYLVKRTGEKVFLECVQDMDHENMFWYRQDPGLGLRLIYFSYDVKMKEKGDIPEGYSVSREKKERFSLILESASTNQTSMYLCASSPYRTGLINQPQHFGDGTRLSIL.

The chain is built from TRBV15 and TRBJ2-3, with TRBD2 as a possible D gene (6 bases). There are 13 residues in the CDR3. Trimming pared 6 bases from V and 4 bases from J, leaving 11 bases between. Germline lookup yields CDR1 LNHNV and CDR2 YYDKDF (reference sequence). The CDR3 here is CATSSGGADTQYF. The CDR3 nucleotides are TGTGCCACCAGTAGCGGAGGGGCAGATACGCAGTATTTT.

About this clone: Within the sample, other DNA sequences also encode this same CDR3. The CDR3 region is CSARSGHEQYF. The CDR3 DNA is TGCAGTGCCAGATCAGGGCACGAGCAGTACTTC. The chain couples TRBV20-1 to TRBJ2-7; tentative D call: TRBD1 (5 bases). This CDR3 is built from 11 residues. Germline CDR1 DFQATT, CDR2 SNEGSKA (reference sequence). The V and J ends lost 6 bases and 5 bases respectively, with 11 bases between them.

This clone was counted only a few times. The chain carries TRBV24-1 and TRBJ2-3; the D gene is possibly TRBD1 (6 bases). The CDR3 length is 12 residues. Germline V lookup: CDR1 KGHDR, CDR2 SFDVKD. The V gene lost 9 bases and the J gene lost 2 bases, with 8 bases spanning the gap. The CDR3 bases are TGTGCCACCGGACAGTCCACAGATACGCAGTATTTT. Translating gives CATGQSTDTQYF.

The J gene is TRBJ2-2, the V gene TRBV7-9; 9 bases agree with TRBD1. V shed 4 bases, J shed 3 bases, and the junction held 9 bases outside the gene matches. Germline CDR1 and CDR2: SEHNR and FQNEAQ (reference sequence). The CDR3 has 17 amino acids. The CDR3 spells CASSSRPRQGDTGELFF. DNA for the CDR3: TGTGCCAGCAGCTCGAGACCGCGACAGGGGGACACCGGGGAGCTGTTTTTT.

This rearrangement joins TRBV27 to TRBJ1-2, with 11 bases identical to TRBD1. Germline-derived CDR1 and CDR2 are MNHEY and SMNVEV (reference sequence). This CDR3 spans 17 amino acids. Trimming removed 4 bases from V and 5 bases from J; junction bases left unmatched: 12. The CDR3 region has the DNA TGTGCCAGCAGTTCCACCCCCAGGACAGGGGGCGGGTATGGCTACACCTTC. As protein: CASSSTPRTGGGYGYTF.

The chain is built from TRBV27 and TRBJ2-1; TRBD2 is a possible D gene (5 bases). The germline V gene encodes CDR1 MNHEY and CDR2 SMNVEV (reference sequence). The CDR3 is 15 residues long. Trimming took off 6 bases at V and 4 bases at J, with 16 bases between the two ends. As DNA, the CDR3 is TGTGCCAGCAGCCTACGGGATCTTCCTTACAATGAGCAGTTCTTC. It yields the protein CASSLRDLPYNEQFF.

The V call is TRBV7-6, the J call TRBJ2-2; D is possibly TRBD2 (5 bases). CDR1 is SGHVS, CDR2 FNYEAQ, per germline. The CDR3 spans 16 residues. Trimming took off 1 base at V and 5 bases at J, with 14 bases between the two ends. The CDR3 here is CASSLESRRGTGELFF. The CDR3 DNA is TGTGCCAGCAGCTTAGAGAGTAGAAGAGGGACCGGGGAGCTGTTTTTT.

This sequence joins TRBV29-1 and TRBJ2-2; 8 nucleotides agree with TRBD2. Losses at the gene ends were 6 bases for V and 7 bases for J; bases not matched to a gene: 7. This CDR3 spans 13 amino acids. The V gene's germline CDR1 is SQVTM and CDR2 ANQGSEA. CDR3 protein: CSVPGLEFGELFF. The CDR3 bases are TGCAGCGTGCCGGGACTAGAGTTCGGGGAGCTGTTTTTT.

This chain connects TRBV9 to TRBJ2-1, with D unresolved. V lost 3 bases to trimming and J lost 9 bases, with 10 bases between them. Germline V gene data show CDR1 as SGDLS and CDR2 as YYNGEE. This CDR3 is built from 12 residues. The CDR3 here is CASSETRGEQFF. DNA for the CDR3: TGTGCCAGCAGCGAGACCCGAGGTGAGCAGTTCTTC.